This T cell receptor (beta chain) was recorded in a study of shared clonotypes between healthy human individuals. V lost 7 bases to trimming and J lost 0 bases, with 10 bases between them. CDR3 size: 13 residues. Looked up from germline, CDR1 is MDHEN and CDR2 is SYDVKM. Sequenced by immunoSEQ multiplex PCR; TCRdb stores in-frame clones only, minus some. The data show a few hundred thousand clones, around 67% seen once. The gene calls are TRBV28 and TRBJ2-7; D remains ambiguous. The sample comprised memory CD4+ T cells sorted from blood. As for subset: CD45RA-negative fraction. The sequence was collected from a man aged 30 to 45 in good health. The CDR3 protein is CASTGLPSYEQYF. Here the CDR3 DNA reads TGTGCCAGCACCGGCCTGCCCTCCTACGAGCAGTACTTC.